The 16 T cell receptor beta chains below were found in one sample sequenced in a study of PD-L1 blockade in urothelial cancer. The data were produced by immunoSEQ multiplex PCR, yet TCRdb's version contains in-frame clones alone and is incomplete. Of roughly 24,000 clones in the sample, around 88% were seen once. Sequenced material: PBMCs, taken around atezolizumab (anti-PD-L1) treatment. The receptors derive from a man between 60 and 75 years old with urothelial cancer.

This chain uses TRBV2 with TRBJ1-2; D may be TRBD1 (5 bases). The CDR3 loop spans 15 amino acids. Per germline, CDR1 SNHLY and CDR2 FYNNEI. Trimming took 0 bases from V and 3 from J, leaving 11 bases between them. This chain's CDR3 is CASSEARQLYYGYTF. Here the CDR3 DNA reads TGTGCCAGCAGTGAAGCTCGACAGCTTTACTATGGCTACACCTTC.

The chain has TRBV7-9 and TRBJ2-1; 10 bases align to TRBD1. The CDR3 is made up of 16 amino acids. V was pared by 4 bases and J by 0 bases, with 3 bases of the junction left unmatched. Germline CDR1 reads SEHNR; CDR2 reads FQNEAQ (reference sequence). The CDR3 sequence is CASSWDRGSSYNEQFF. The CDR3 DNA reads as TGTGCCAGCAGCTGGGACAGGGGAAGCTCCTACAATGAGCAGTTCTTC.

The V gene is TRBV5-1, the J gene TRBJ2-1; 8 bases agree with TRBD2. Germline loops: CDR1 SGHRS, CDR2 YFSETQ. V lost 0 bases to trimming and J lost 8 bases; unmatched junction nucleotides: 4. CDR3 length equals 14 residues. The CDR3 is CASSLAGLGDEQFF. The DNA of the CDR3 is TGCGCCAGCAGCTTGGCGGGACTAGGTGATGAGCAGTTCTTC.

This sequence joins TRBV30 and TRBJ1-5, with TRBD1 as a possible D gene (6 bases). This CDR3 has 13 amino acids. Trimming took off 4 bases at V and 9 bases at J, with 16 bases between the two ends. Germline CDR1 GTSNPN, CDR2 SVGIG (reference sequence). The CDR3 region has the DNA TGTGCCTGGAAAGCAGGGGCGAAAGGGCCCCAGCATTTT. Amino acids: CAWKAGAKGPQHF.

The chain combines TRBV21-1 with TRBJ2-3; TRBD2 is the table's D call, not checked against the DNA. TRBV21-1 is termed a pseudogene. This CDR3 comprises 17 residues. The CDR3 DNA is TGTGCCAGCAGCAAACGGGCCCTAGCGGGGAGTACAGATACGCAGTATTTT. The encoded protein is CASSKRALAGSTDTQYF.

The genes are TRBV2 and TRBJ1-2, with a weak D call TRBD1 (6 bases). V was trimmed by 4 bases and J by 8 bases, leaving 17 bases between them. This CDR3 is 14 amino acids long. CDR1 and CDR2 from the germline V gene are SNHLY and FYNNEI. CDR3 in DNA: TGTGCCAGCAGTGGACAGGCCTCGCGGCCCGGCTACACCTTC. Encoded protein: CASSGQASRPGYTF.

V is TRBV19 and J is TRBJ2-3, with D possibly being TRBD2 (6 bases). V was pared by 3 bases and J by 2 bases, with 18 bases between. The CDR3 length is 17 residues. Germline V gives CDR1 LNHDA, CDR2 SQIVND (reference sequence). DNA for the CDR3: TGTGCCAGTAGTATTCGGGCTCGAGGGAGGACCACAGATACGCAGTATTTT. This translates into CASSIRARGRTTDTQYF.

The chain combines TRBV9 with TRBJ1-1; 9 positions agree with TRBD1. The CDR3 totals 15 residues. After removal of 3 bases from V and 2 bases from J, the junction contained 5 bases not matched to a gene. Germline CDR1 and CDR2: SGDLS and YYNGEE. Written as DNA, the CDR3 is TGTGCCAGCAGCGAAGGGACAGGGCCCAACACTGAAGCTTTCTTT. Protein: CASSEGTGPNTEAFF.

The chain recombines TRBV2 with TRBJ1-1; 7 nucleotides align to TRBD1. The ends lost 6 bases at V and 1 base at J; junction bases unmatched: 2. The length of the CDR3 is 13 residues. Germline CDR1 and CDR2: SNHLY and FYNNEI. CDR3 in amino acids: CASRRQGNTEAFF. CDR3 bases: TGTGCCAGCAGGAGACAGGGGAACACTGAAGCTTTCTTT.

The CDR3 DNA follows: TGTGGGAGGGAGGGAGGAGGGGCCTACAATGAGCAGTTCTTC. Its protein product is CGREGGGAYNEQFF. The chain is built from TRBV11-3 and TRBJ2-1; 7 bases are shared with TRBD2. Looked up from germline, CDR1 is SGHNT and CDR2 is YENEEA. This CDR3 region has 14 residues. Full variable domain (outside the CDR3, taken from reference TRBV11-3 and TRBJ2-1): EAGVVQSPRYKIIEKKQPVAFWCNPISGHNTLYWYLQNLGQGPELLIRYENEEAVDDSQLPKDRFSAERLKGVDSTLKIQPAELGDSAVYLCGREGGGAYNEQFFGPGTRLTVL.

The genes are TRBV19 and TRBJ2-1; 14 bases match TRBD2. Germline CDR1 reads LNHDA; CDR2 reads SQIVND (reference sequence). Trimming at V came to 5 bases and at J to 9 bases, leaving 9 bases not matched to a gene. The CDR3 covers 16 residues. The chain's CDR3 is CASSPRTSGGRGEQFF. In nucleotides, the CDR3 is TGTGCCAGTAGTCCCCGGACTAGCGGGGGGCGGGGTGAGCAGTTCTTC.

The V and J genes are TRBV27 and TRBJ1-1; no clear D gene. Trimming left V 3 bases short and J 0 bases short, with 11 bases between. The CDR3 is 15 amino acids. From germline, CDR1 is MNHEY and CDR2 SMNVEV (reference sequence). The CDR3 sequence: CASSFSWQMNTEAFF. The CDR3 coding sequence is TGTGCCAGCAGTTTTTCTTGGCAGATGAACACTGAAGCTTTCTTT.

The chain links TRBV5-6 to TRBJ1-5; tentative D call: TRBD1 (6 bases). The CDR3 spans 14 residues. Trimming left V 5 bases short and J 0 bases short, with 9 bases between. Germline V gene lookup returns CDR1 SGHDT and CDR2 YYEEEE. The CDR3 region has the DNA TGTGCCAGCAGAGGACAGTATAGCAATCAGCCCCAGCATTTT. As protein: CASRGQYSNQPQHF.

The chain joins TRBV6-5 to TRBJ2-3; D might be TRBD2 (6 bases). This CDR3 is built from 15 residues. The germline CDR1 and CDR2 sequences are MNHEY and SVGAGI. Trimming left V 1 base short and J 2 bases short, with 10 bases between. The CDR3 reads CASSYLAAPTDTQYF. The CDR3 DNA sequence: TGTGCCAGCAGTTACTTAGCGGCCCCCACAGATACGCAGTATTTT.

CDR3 DNA: TGCGCCAGCAGCCAAGGGGTAGCGACATCCTCCTACAATGAGCAGTTCTTC. Its protein product is CASSQGVATSSYNEQFF. The chain recombines TRBV4-1 with TRBJ2-1, with a weak D call TRBD2 (5 bases). The V end was cut by 1 base, the J end by 0 bases, with 13 bases between. Germline V gives CDR1 MGHRA, CDR2 YSYEKL. The CDR3 contains 17 residues.

The V call is TRBV5-1, the J call TRBJ1-1; no reliable D call. Looked up from germline, CDR1 is SGHRS and CDR2 is YFSETQ. The CDR3 totals 14 residues. Trimming left V 0 bases short and J 0 bases short, with 6 bases between. The CDR3 here is CASSLEGVNTEAFF. Here the CDR3 DNA reads TGCGCCAGCAGCTTGGAGGGAGTGAACACTGAAGCTTTCTTT.